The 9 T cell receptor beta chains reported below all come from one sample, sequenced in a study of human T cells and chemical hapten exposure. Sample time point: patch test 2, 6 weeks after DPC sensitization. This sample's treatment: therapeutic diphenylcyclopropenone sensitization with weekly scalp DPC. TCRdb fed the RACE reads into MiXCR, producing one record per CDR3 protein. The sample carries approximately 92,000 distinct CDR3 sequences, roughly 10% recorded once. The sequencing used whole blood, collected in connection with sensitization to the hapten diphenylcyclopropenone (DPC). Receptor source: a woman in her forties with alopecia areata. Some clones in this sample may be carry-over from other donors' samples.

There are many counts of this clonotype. The CDR3 region has the DNA TGTGCCAGCAGCGTAGACGGGGGTGTCACAGATACGCAGTATTTT. Encoded protein: CASSVDGGVTDTQYF. The rearrangement joins TRBV9 to TRBJ2-3; D possibly corresponds to TRBD2 (6 bases). Germline assignment: CDR1 SGDLS and CDR2 YYNGEE. Trimming took off 0 bases at V and 2 bases at J, with 10 bases between the two ends. This CDR3 spans 15 amino acids.

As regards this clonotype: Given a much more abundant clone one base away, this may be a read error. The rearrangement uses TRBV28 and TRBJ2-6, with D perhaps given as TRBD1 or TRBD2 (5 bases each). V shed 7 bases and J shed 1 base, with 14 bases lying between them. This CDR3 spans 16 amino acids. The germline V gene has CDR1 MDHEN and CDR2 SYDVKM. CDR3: CASIGGVPSGANVLTF. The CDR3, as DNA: TGTGCCAGCATTGGGGGAGTTCCGTCTGGGGCCAACGTCCTGACTTTC.

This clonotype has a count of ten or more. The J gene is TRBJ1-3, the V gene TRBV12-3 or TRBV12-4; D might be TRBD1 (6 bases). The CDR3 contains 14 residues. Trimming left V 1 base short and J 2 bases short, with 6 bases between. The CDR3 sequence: CASSLGGPGNTIYF. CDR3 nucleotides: TGTGCCAGCAGTTTAGGGGGGCCTGGAAACACCATATATTTT.

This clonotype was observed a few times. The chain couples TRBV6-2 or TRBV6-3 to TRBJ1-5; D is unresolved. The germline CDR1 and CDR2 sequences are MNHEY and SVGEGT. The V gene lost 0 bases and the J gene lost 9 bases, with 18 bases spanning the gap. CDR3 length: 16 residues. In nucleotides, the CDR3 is TGTGCCAGCAGTTACTCGAGGCAGCTCTACCGAGGGCCCCAGCATTTT. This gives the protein CASSYSRQLYRGPQHF.

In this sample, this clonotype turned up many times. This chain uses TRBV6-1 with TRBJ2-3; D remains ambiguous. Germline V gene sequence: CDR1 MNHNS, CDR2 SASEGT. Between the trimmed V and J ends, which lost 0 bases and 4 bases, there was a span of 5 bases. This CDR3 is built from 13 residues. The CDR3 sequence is CASSEARADTQYF. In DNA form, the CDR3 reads TGTGCCAGCAGTGAAGCTAGGGCAGATACGCAGTATTTT.

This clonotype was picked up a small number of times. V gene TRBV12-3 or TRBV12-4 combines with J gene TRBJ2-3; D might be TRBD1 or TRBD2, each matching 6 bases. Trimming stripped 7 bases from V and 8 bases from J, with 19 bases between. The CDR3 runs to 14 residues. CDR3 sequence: CASTDGGPGGTQYF. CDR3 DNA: TGTGCCAGCACCGATGGGGGCCCCGGGGGTACGCAGTATTTT.

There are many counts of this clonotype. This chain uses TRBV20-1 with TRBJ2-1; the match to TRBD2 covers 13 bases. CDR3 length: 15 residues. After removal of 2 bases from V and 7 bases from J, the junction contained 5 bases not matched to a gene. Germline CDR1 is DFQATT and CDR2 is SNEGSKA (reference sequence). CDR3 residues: CSARSPLAGGNEQFF. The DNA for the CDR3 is TGCAGTGCTAGAAGCCCACTAGCGGGAGGGAATGAGCAGTTCTTC.

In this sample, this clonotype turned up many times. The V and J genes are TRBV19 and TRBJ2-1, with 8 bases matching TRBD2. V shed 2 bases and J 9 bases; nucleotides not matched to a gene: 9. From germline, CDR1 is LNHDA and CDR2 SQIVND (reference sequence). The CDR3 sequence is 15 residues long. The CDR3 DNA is TGTGCCAGTAGTATAAAACTAGCGGTAGGACCTGAGCAGTTCTTC. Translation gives CASSIKLAVGPEQFF.

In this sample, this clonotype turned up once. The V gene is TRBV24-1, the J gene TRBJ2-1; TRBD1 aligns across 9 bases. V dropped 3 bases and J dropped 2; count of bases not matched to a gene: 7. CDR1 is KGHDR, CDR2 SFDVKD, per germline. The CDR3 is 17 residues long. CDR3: CATSDLGTGRAYNEQFF. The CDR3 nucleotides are TGTGCCACCAGTGATCTGGGGACAGGGAGGGCCTACAATGAGCAGTTCTTC.